This T cell receptor (beta chain) stems from a study of T cells in Graves' hyperthyroidism and ophthalmopathy. This clonotype was seen repeatedly, ten times or more. RNA transcripts served as the template for amplifying TCR beta CDR3 regions. The HTBI set primed first-round TCR CDR3 RT-PCR. Using its own MiXCR run on the multiplex PCR reads, TCRdb lists one record per CDR3 protein. The sample shows hundreds of thousands of distinct CDR3 sequences, approximately 23% of them seen only once. Germline V gene lookup returns CDR1 MNHNS and CDR2 SASEGT. Trimming stripped 4 bases from V and 1 base from J, with 8 bases between. There are 13 residues in the CDR3.

This chain connects TRBV6-1 to TRBJ2-7; D unresolved. The receptor's source is a woman in her 70s with Graves' ophthalmopathy. The sample was blood. The CDR3 DNA reads as TGTGCCAGCAGTGTCTTGGGGTCCTACGAGCAGTACTTC. Translated, it gives CASSVLGSYEQYF.